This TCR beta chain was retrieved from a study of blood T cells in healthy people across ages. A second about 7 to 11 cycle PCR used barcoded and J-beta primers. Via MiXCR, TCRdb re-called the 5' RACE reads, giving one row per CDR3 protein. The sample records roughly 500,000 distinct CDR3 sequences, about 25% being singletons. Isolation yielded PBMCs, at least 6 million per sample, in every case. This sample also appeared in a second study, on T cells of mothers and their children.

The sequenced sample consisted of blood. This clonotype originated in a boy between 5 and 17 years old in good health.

This chain's CDR3 is CASSLGDRTSRPSYEQYF. The CDR3 region has the DNA TGCGCCAGCAGCTTGGGAGATCGGACTAGTAGACCGTCCTACGAGCAGTACTTC. This rearrangement joins TRBV5-1 to TRBJ2-7, with 7 bases identical to TRBD2. The CDR3 is made up of 18 amino acids. The germline V gene encodes CDR1 SGHRS and CDR2 YFSETQ. The V gene end was trimmed by 0 bases and the J gene end by 1 base; junction bases not matched to a gene: 13.